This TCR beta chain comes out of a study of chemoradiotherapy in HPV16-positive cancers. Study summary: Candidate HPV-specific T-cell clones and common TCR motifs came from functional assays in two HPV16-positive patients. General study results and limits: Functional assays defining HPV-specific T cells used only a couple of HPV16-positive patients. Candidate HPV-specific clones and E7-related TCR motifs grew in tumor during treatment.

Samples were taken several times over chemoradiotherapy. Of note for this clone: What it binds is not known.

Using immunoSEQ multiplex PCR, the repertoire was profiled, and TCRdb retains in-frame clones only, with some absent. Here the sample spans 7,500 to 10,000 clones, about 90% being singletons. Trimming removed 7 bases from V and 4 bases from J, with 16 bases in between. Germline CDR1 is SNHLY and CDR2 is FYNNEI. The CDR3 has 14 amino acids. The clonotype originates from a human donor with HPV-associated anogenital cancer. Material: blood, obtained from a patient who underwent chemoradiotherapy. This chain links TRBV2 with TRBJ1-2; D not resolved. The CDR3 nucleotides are TGTGCCAGCATAGAAAGGGATCCGCGCTATGGCTACACCTTC. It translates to CASIERDPRYGYTF. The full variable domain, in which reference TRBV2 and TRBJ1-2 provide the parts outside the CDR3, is EPEVTQTPSHQVTQMGQEVILRCVPISNHLYFYWYRQILGQKVEFLVSFYNNEISEKSEIFDDQFSVERPDGSNFTLKIRSTKLEDSAMYFCASIERDPRYGYTFGSGTRLTVV.